The 10 T cell receptor beta chains below were found in one sample sequenced in a study of identical twins. MiXCR, run by TCRdb on the 5' RACE reads, gives a single entry per CDR3 protein. The sample includes some 330,000 distinct CDR3 sequences, roughly 10% seen only once; the top ten take around 8.6%. Specimen: naive T cells sorted from blood. These receptor sequences come from a woman aged 45-65 years in good health.

The table lists this clonotype with many counts. The chain uses TRBV9 and TRBJ2-3; 12 positions match TRBD2. The CDR3 extends over 17 amino acids. Germline loops: CDR1 SGDLS, CDR2 YYNGEE. V trimming: 3 bases; J trimming: 5 bases; junction bases outside the gene matches: 10. The CDR3 is CASSAWASGRAGDTQYF. CDR3 bases: TGTGCCAGCAGCGCGTGGGCTAGCGGGAGGGCCGGAGATACGCAGTATTTT.

This clonotype was counted many times. V gene TRBV12-5 combines with J gene TRBJ1-1; D possibly corresponds to TRBD1 (5 bases). The CDR3 is 13 amino acids. Germline lookup yields CDR1 LGHNT and CDR2 FRNRAP. Trimming removed 6 bases at V and 3 bases at J, with 11 bases between. In nucleotides, the CDR3 is TGTGCTAGTGGGATGACAGTTTACACTGAAGCTTTCTTT. Its protein product is CASGMTVYTEAFF.

V and J are TRBV6-5 and TRBJ1-1, with D perhaps TRBD1 (5 bases). Germline V gives CDR1 MNHEY, CDR2 SVGAGI. CDR3 length: 14 residues. Trimming removed 7 bases at V and 4 bases at J, with 16 bases between. The CDR3 loop reads CASIIAPGVTEAFF. The CDR3 DNA sequence: TGTGCCAGCATAATCGCGCCGGGGGTCACTGAAGCTTTCTTT.

V and J are TRBV5-1 and TRBJ2-3; 7 bases align to TRBD1. Germline values: CDR1 SGHRS, CDR2 YFSETQ. This CDR3 comprises 15 residues. V was clipped by 5 bases and J by 2 bases; unmatched bases: 8. Written as DNA, the CDR3 is TGCGCCAGCAGTTCGCCGACAGGGATCACAGATACGCAGTATTTT. It is translated as CASSSPTGITDTQYF.

A few counts support this clonotype. The chain employs TRBV5-1 and TRBJ1-1, with 8 bases aligning to TRBD1. The J segment lost 5 bases and the V segment lost 0 bases, leaving 9 bases of the junction unmatched. CDR3 length equals 16 residues. Germline V lookup: CDR1 SGHRS, CDR2 YFSETQ. The DNA for the CDR3 is TGCGCCAGCAGCTTGGCCAGAGGGACAGGAGTGACTGAAGCTTTCTTT. Translation: CASSLARGTGVTEAFF.

This clonotype was counted many times. The chain has TRBV19 and TRBJ2-1; D is perhaps TRBD2 (6 bases). This CDR3 is built from 16 residues. Germline V CDR1 and CDR2: LNHDA, SQIVND (reference sequence). Trimming took 5 bases from V and 0 from J, leaving 14 bases between them. The CDR3 sequence is CASSLLAVSSYNEQFF. Written as DNA, the CDR3 is TGTGCCAGTAGTCTATTAGCGGTAAGCTCCTACAATGAGCAGTTCTTC.

This clonotype was found many times. The chain has TRBV7-9 and TRBJ2-3, with a tentative D call TRBD2 (6 bases). The CDR3 consists of 15 residues. Germline-derived CDR1 and CDR2 are SEHNR and FQNEAQ (reference sequence). The V gene lost 4 bases and the J gene lost 3 bases, with 14 bases spanning the gap. CDR3 DNA: TGTGCCAGCAGCTCAAGACTAGAGGCGACAGATACGCAGTATTTT. It is translated as CASSSRLEATDTQYF.

This clonotype was seen at least ten times. The CDR3 region is CASSLRLSNTGELFF. DNA of the CDR3: TGTGCCAGCAGTCTGCGACTAAGCAACACCGGGGAGCTGTTTTTT. The gene calls are TRBV12-3 or TRBV12-4 and TRBJ2-2; tentatively, D is TRBD2 (5 bases). The V end was cut by 5 bases, the J end by 2 bases, with 12 bases between. This CDR3 region has 15 residues.

The chain uses TRBV10-2 and TRBJ2-7; unclear D gene. Germline lookup yields CDR1 WSHSY and CDR2 SAAADI. V lost 4 bases, J lost 0 bases, and 10 bases lay in between. This CDR3 has 14 amino acids. The CDR3 protein is CASSADLSSYEQYV. Here the CDR3 DNA reads TGCGCCAGCAGTGCAGATTTAAGCTCCTACGAGCAGTACGTC.

The sample holds a few counts of this clonotype. This chain connects TRBV20-1 to TRBJ2-1; 8 positions agree with TRBD2. The CDR3 totals 20 residues. Trimming cost V 4 bases and J 5 bases; bases outside gene matches: 25. Germline V gene data show CDR1 as DFQATT and CDR2 as SNEGSKA (reference sequence). The CDR3 protein is CSATPPGVAGLRFGNNEQFF. CDR3 DNA: TGCAGTGCTACTCCCCCTGGGGTAGCGGGATTAAGGTTTGGAAACAATGAGCAGTTCTTC.